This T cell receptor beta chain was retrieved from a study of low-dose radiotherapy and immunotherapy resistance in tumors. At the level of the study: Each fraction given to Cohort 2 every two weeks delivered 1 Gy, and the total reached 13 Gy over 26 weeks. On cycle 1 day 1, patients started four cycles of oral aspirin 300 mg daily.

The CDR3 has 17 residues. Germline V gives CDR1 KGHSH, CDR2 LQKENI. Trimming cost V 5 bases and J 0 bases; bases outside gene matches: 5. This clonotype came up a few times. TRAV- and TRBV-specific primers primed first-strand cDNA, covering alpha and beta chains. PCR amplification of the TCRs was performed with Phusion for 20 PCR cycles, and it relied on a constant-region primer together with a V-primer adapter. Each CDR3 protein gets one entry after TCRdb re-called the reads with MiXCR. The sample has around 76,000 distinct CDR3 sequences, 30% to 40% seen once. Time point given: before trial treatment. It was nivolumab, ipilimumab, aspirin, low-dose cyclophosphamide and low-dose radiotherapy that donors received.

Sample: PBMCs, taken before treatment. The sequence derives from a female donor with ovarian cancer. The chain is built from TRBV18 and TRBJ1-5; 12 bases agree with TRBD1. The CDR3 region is CASSSGQGAISNQPQHF. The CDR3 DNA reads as TGTGCCAGCTCATCGGGACAGGGGGCCATTAGCAATCAGCCCCAGCATTTT.